Presented here are 31 T cell receptor beta chains from one specimen sequenced in a study of blood T cell repertoires in COVID-19. Clones were read by immunoSEQ multiplex PCR, and TCRdb kept only the in-frame ones, dropping some. Here the sample spans approximately 52,000 clones, approximately 86% being singletons. Sequencing used peripheral blood. These receptors came from a man aged 60-69 years with acute or convalescent COVID-19.

The chain carries TRBV5-1 and TRBJ2-7, with 9 positions matching TRBD2. This CDR3 has 15 amino acids. V dropped 4 bases and J dropped 2; count of bases not matched to a gene: 7. Germline CDR1 is SGHRS and CDR2 is YFSETQ. The CDR3 loop is CASSTWTSEAYEQYF. The CDR3 bases are TGCGCCAGCAGCACTTGGACTAGCGAGGCCTACGAGCAGTACTTC.

The chain uses TRBV5-1 and TRBJ2-7; possible D gene TRBD1, 6 bases. Germline V gives CDR1 SGHRS, CDR2 YFSETQ. The CDR3 has 13 amino acids. The V end lost 4 bases, the J end lost 4 bases, and 12 bases lay between the germline ends. This CDR3 reads CASSPKGDYEQYF. CDR3 in DNA: TGCGCCAGCAGCCCAAAGGGGGATTACGAGCAGTACTTC.

The chain joins TRBV4-3 to TRBJ2-2; TRBD2 matches 10 bases. The CDR3 is 21 amino acids. Germline CDR1 is LGHNA and CDR2 is YSLEER. J gave up 0 bases and V 1 base, and 14 bases lay outside the gene matches. Here the CDR3 reads CASSQVGWGASGGTNTGELFF. The CDR3 DNA sequence: TGCGCCAGCAGCCAAGTCGGGTGGGGTGCTAGCGGGGGAACGAACACCGGGGAGCTGTTTTTT.

This clone showed up just once. The chain is built from TRBV11-3 and TRBJ2-6, with D tentatively TRBD1 (5 bases). The CDR3 contains 13 residues. Germline loops: CDR1 SGHNT, CDR2 YENEEA. V shed 8 bases and J shed 3 bases, with 8 bases lying between them. In nucleotides, the CDR3 is TGTGCCAGCGCCAGGGATGGGGCCAACGTCCTGACTTTC. This codes for CASARDGANVLTF.

The rearrangement uses TRBV11-2 and TRBJ1-2, with a weak D call TRBD1 (6 bases). The CDR3 has 13 amino acids. CDR1 is SGHAT and CDR2 is FQNNGV in the germline V gene. The germline V and J ends were trimmed by 1 base and 7 bases, with 10 bases remaining between them. CDR3 sequence (DNA): TGTGCCAGCAGCTTAGGCAGGGGCGCTGGCTACACCTTC. Translation: CASSLGRGAGYTF.

This chain links TRBV5-1 with TRBJ2-7; 10 positions match TRBD1. In germline, CDR1 is SGHRS, CDR2 YFSETQ. The trim removed 0 bases at V and 4 bases at J, leaving 7 bases unmatched. The CDR3 is made up of 16 amino acids. CDR3 sequence: CASSLADRGEVYEQYF. As DNA, the CDR3 is TGCGCCAGCAGCTTGGCGGACAGGGGGGAGGTTTACGAGCAGTACTTC. Together with reference TRBV5-1 and TRBJ2-7, the CDR3 gives the full variable domain: KAGVTQTPRYLIKTRGQQVTLSCSPISGHRSVSWYQQTPGQGLQFLFEYFSETQRNKGNFPGRFSGRQFSNSRSEMNVSTLELGDSALYLCASSLADRGEVYEQYFGPGTRLTVT.

CDR3: CASSELAGTHTDTQYF. CDR3 sequence (DNA): TGTGCCAGCAGTGAACTAGCGGGGACACACACAGATACGCAGTATTTT. V and J are TRBV2 and TRBJ2-3; 9 nucleotides line up with TRBD2. The germline V gene has CDR1 SNHLY and CDR2 FYNNEI. The CDR3 is 16 residues long. J was trimmed by 2 bases and V by 2 bases; bases with no gene match: 5.

The V and J genes are TRBV4-1 and TRBJ2-7, with D tentatively TRBD2 (6 bases). CDR1 and CDR2 from the germline V gene are MGHRA and YSYEKL. Trimming took off 0 bases at V and 3 bases at J, with 15 bases between the two ends. The CDR3 is made up of 16 amino acids. CDR3: CASSQDSIRGYYEQYF. As DNA, the CDR3 is TGCGCCAGCAGCCAAGATTCGATACGGGGGTACTACGAGCAGTACTTC.

For the CDR3, the DNA is TGTGCCAGCAGTTTAGGGGCAGGGGCGGTGAACTATGGCTACACCTTC. Translating it yields CASSLGAGAVNYGYTF. The chain recombines TRBV27 with TRBJ1-2; TRBD1 might be the D (6 bases). The V gene lost 2 bases and the J gene lost 2 bases, with 15 bases spanning the gap. Germline values: CDR1 MNHEY, CDR2 SMNVEV (reference sequence). The CDR3 is 16 residues long.

The chain links TRBV19 to TRBJ1-2, with 11 bases lining up with TRBD1. Germline CDR1 is LNHDA and CDR2 is SQIVND (reference sequence). The trim removed 3 bases at V and 0 bases at J, leaving 6 bases unmatched. The CDR3 length is 17 residues. The CDR3 DNA reads as TGTGCCAGTAGTATTTTGGACAGGGGGCGAACTAACTATGGCTACACCTTC. Encoded protein: CASSILDRGRTNYGYTF.

V and J are TRBV7-9 and TRBJ2-7; the D gene is possibly TRBD2 (5 bases). CDR3 length equals 14 residues. V lost 6 bases, J lost 6 bases, and 18 bases lay in between. Germline V gives CDR1 SEHNR, CDR2 FQNEAQ (reference sequence). CDR3 residues: CASRKGLGVPEQYF. The CDR3 DNA sequence: TGTGCCAGCAGGAAAGGACTCGGGGTCCCCGAGCAGTACTTC.

The chain recombines TRBV28 with TRBJ2-1, with 11 bases lining up with TRBD2. With V trimmed by 6 bases and J by 3 bases, 4 bases remained unmatched. The CDR3 covers 15 residues. CDR1 is MDHEN, CDR2 SYDVKM, per germline. The CDR3 DNA reads as TGTGCCAGCAGACGACTAGCGGGGAGCTACAATGAGCAGTTCTTC. It translates to CASRRLAGSYNEQFF.

This clone was detected only a few times. The CDR3 nucleotides read TGTGCCAGCAGCTCGACCCAGGGGAATTTGCGGGATGAGCAGTTCTTC. This encodes CASSSTQGNLRDEQFF. This chain links TRBV7-9 with TRBJ2-1; D may be TRBD1 (6 bases). CDR1 is SEHNR and CDR2 is FQNEAQ in the germline V gene (reference sequence). The CDR3 is 16 amino acids. The germline V and J ends were trimmed by 4 bases and 8 bases, with 21 bases remaining between them.

The rearrangement uses TRBV7-8 and TRBJ1-1; no firm D call. Trimming shortened V by 5 bases and J by 0 bases, and 13 bases separated the two germline ends. CDR3 length equals 15 residues. Germline loops: CDR1 SGHVS, CDR2 FQNEAQ. The CDR3 region has the DNA TGTGCCAGCAGCGCTCGAGGCGGTATGAACACTGAAGCTTTCTTT. This encodes CASSARGGMNTEAFF.

The V gene is TRBV5-4, the J gene TRBJ1-1; 7 bases fit TRBD1. CDR1 is SGHNT and CDR2 is YYREEE in the germline V gene (reference sequence). CDR3 length: 16 amino acids. Trimming removed 3 bases from V and 3 bases from J; junction bases left unmatched: 11. CDR3 in amino acids: CASSSHPTGTHTEAFF. The DNA for the CDR3 is TGTGCCAGCAGCTCCCACCCGACAGGGACGCACACTGAAGCTTTCTTT.

The chain employs TRBV7-2 and TRBJ2-3; 8 nucleotides line up with TRBD1. Germline V gives CDR1 SGHTA, CDR2 FQGNSA. CDR3 length equals 18 residues. V lost 1 base to trimming and J lost 5 bases; unmatched junction nucleotides: 14. The CDR3 loop reads CASSLVGPGRGREDTQYF. DNA of the CDR3: TGTGCCAGCAGCTTAGTAGGGCCAGGCAGGGGGCGGGAAGATACGCAGTATTTT.

The chain carries TRBV28 and TRBJ2-7, with 12 bases fitting TRBD1. Germline CDR1 and CDR2: MDHEN and SYDVKM. Germline trimming cut 4 bases from V and 4 bases from J; bases unmatched to any gene: 5. The CDR3 extends over 15 amino acids. CDR3 residues: CASSSPGQGAYEQYF. The CDR3 DNA sequence: TGTGCCAGCAGTTCCCCGGGACAGGGGGCTTACGAGCAGTACTTC.

The chain employs TRBV19 and TRBJ2-7, with TRBD2 identical over 10 bases. The CDR3 totals 14 residues. Germline CDR1 LNHDA, CDR2 SQIVND (reference sequence). J was trimmed by 5 bases and V by 3 bases; bases with no gene match: 4. CDR3 protein: CASSISSGGNEQYF. The CDR3 DNA reads as TGTGCCAGTAGTATCTCTAGCGGGGGTAACGAGCAGTACTTC.

The chain uses TRBV12-5 and TRBJ1-1, with 11 bases aligning to TRBD1. The V segment lost 9 bases and the J segment 6 bases; nucleotides outside the gene matches: 18. This CDR3 contains 17 residues. The germline V gene has CDR1 LGHNT and CDR2 FRNRAP. The CDR3 DNA sequence: TGTGCTAGCGACCGAACGGGACAGGGGGGTTTAAGAGCTGAAGCTTTCTTT. It yields the protein CASDRTGQGGLRAEAFF.

This clone appeared a single time. The V and J genes are TRBV7-9 and TRBJ2-7; 8 bases match TRBD1. There are 16 residues in the CDR3. The V segment lost 5 bases and the J segment 1 base; nucleotides outside the gene matches: 10. From germline, CDR1 is SEHNR and CDR2 FQNEAQ (reference sequence). In DNA, the CDR3 is TGTGCCAGCAGCCCGATAGACACAGGGGGGTCCTACGAGCAGTACTTC. Amino acids: CASSPIDTGGSYEQYF.

The rearrangement links TRBV6-1 to TRBJ2-3; the match to TRBD1 covers 12 bases. J lost 6 bases, V lost 3 bases, and 10 bases had no gene match. From germline, CDR1 is MNHNS and CDR2 SASEGT. The CDR3 extends over 17 amino acids. CDR3: CASSDPPGTGGSDTQYF. In DNA, the CDR3 is TGTGCCAGCAGTGACCCCCCCGGGACAGGGGGCAGTGATACGCAGTATTTT.

The chain employs TRBV20-1 and TRBJ2-1; TRBD2 matches at 9 bases. The CDR3 has 15 amino acids. The germline gives CDR1 DFQATT, CDR2 SNEGSKA (reference sequence). The ends lost 3 bases at V and 2 bases at J; junction bases unmatched: 5. CDR3 coding DNA: TGCAGTGCTAGTAGCGGGAGTCTGGCCTACAATGAGCAGTTCTTC. Encoded protein: CSASSGSLAYNEQFF.

Concerning this clone: Other DNA sequences in this sample translate to the same CDR3. The CDR3 DNA is TGTGCCAGCAGCTTGGACAGGGGGGACTATGGCTACACCTTC. Encoded protein: CASSLDRGDYGYTF. This chain uses TRBV5-4 with TRBJ1-2, with 8 bases that match TRBD1. The ends lost 0 bases at V and 3 bases at J; junction bases unmatched: 1. CDR3 length: 14 amino acids. CDR1 and CDR2 (germline): SGHNT, YYREEE (reference sequence).

This clone was seen only a few times. J is TRBJ2-1 and V is TRBV11-2, with 7 positions matching TRBD2. The CDR3 spans 15 residues. Trimming took 5 bases from V and 8 from J; bases not matched to a gene: 12. Looked up from germline, CDR1 is SGHAT and CDR2 is FQNNGV. The CDR3 here is CASSHTRTSVDEQFF. The CDR3 DNA sequence: TGTGCCAGCAGCCACACCAGGACTAGTGTGGATGAGCAGTTCTTC.

The rearrangement uses TRBV5-1 and TRBJ2-3, with TRBD1 matching 8 bases. This CDR3 has 14 residues. V lost 4 bases and J lost 3; bases outside the gene matches: 4. Germline CDR1 SGHRS, CDR2 YFSETQ. The CDR3 bases are TGCGCCAGCAGCCCGGACAGGGTTACAGATACGCAGTATTTT. This gives the protein CASSPDRVTDTQYF.

The V and J genes are TRBV5-1 and TRBJ2-7, with D possibly being TRBD2 (6 bases). The CDR3 sequence is 16 residues long. The germline gives CDR1 SGHRS, CDR2 YFSETQ. Trimming removed 0 bases from V and 5 bases from J, with 18 bases in between. DNA for the CDR3: TGCGCCAGCAGCTTGGATCCGGGGGTCGTTTCCGACGAGCAGTACTTC. Translation: CASSLDPGVVSDEQYF.

The V call is TRBV7-6, the J call TRBJ2-5; TRBD2 matches 9 bases. The CDR3 has 15 amino acids. V lost 4 bases and J lost 5; bases outside the gene matches: 8. Per germline, CDR1 SGHVS and CDR2 FNYEAQ. The CDR3 DNA follows: TGTGCCAGCAGCTCCCTGGCGGGGGGGCTCGAGACCCAGTACTTC. Encoded protein: CASSSLAGGLETQYF.

J is TRBJ2-3 and V is TRBV2; TRBD1 might be the D (6 bases). V was shortened by 8 bases and J by 0 bases, with 12 bases between the two germline ends. This CDR3 spans 14 amino acids. Looked up from germline, CDR1 is SNHLY and CDR2 is FYNNEI. CDR3 residues: CASARQGSTDTQYF. The CDR3 DNA is TGTGCCAGCGCTAGGCAGGGGAGCACAGATACGCAGTATTTT.

This chain connects TRBV4-1 to TRBJ2-5, with 8 bases fitting TRBD1. CDR1 is MGHRA and CDR2 is YSYEKL in the germline V gene. After removal of 3 bases from V and 2 bases from J, the junction contained 17 bases not matched to a gene. The CDR3 totals 19 residues. CDR3: CASSHPGDRRRGIQETQYF. CDR3 nucleotide sequence: TGCGCCAGCAGCCACCCGGGGGACAGGCGAAGGGGGATTCAAGAGACCCAGTACTTC.

J is TRBJ2-1 and V is TRBV5-6; 11 bases align to TRBD2. The CDR3 loop spans 15 amino acids. From germline, CDR1 is SGHDT and CDR2 YYEEEE. The V segment lost 0 bases and the J segment 10 bases; nucleotides outside the gene matches: 6. The CDR3 bases are TGTGCCAGCAGCTTGGTCACTAGCGGGAGTGAAGAGCAGTTCTTC. This encodes CASSLVTSGSEEQFF.

V and J are TRBV6-5 and TRBJ2-7, with D possibly TRBD1 on 6 matching bases. Deletions cut 5 bases from V and 6 bases from J, with 11 bases between. Germline CDR1 MNHEY, CDR2 SVGAGI. The CDR3 length is 12 residues. The CDR3 DNA reads as TGTGCCAGCAGTCCCACAGGGCTCGAGCAGTACTTC. Amino acid sequence: CASSPTGLEQYF.